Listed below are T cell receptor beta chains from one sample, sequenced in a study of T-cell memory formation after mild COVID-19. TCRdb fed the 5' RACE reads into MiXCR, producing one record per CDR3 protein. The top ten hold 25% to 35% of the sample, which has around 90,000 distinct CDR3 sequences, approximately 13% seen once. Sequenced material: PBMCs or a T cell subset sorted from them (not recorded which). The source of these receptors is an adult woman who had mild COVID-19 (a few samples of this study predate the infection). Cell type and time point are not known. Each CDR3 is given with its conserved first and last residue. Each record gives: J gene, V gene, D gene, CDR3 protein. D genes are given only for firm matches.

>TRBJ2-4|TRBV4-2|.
CASSPLGLAQLAKNIQYF
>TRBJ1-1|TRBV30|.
CARAGGAFF
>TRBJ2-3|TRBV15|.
CATSRGPDGTDTQYF
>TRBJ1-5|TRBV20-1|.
CSARGGVLEYQPQHF
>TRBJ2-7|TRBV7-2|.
CASSPAAGWGYEQYF
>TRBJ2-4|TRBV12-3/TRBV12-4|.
CASSLLKGPKNIQYF
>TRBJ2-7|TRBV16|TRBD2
CASTRTSGRGSSYEQYF
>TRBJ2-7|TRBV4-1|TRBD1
CASSQAPVGQGLSYEQYF
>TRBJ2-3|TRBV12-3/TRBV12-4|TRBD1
CASSRTGGILDTQYF
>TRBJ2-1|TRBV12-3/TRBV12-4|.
CASSLGDSGINEQFF
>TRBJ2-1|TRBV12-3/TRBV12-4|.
CASGRTDNNEQFF
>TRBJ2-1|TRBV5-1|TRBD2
CASSWGLAGGASSYNEQFF
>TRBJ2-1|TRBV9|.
CASSVSVYEQFF
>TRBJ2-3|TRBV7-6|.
CASSLAPGEVTDTQYF
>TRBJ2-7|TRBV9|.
CASSVEPSYEQYF
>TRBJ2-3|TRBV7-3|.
CASSSGTGSPRADTQYF
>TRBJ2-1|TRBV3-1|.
CASSQAWVAGGDDEQFF
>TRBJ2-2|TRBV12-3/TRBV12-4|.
CASSPGTENTGELFF
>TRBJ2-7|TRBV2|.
CASSEWSGDTYEQYF
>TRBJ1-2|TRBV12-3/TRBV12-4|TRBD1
CASSSQDRVDGYTF
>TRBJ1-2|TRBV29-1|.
CSVELGGINGYTF
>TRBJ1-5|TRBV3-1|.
CASSQDEPASLGPQHF
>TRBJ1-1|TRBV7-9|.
CASSPEDRPEAFF
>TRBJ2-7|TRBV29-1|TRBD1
CSALGQGNYEQYF
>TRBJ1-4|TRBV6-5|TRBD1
CASSYSGDRFNEKLFF
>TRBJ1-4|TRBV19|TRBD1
CASSSGFDRAREKLFF
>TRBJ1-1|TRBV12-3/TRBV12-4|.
CASSPPGEGFDTEAFF
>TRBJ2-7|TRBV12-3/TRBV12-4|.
CASSFSTTYEQYF
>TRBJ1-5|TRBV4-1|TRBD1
CASSQVDRGFLSNQPQHF
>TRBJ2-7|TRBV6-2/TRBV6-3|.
CASSDSRRVHEQYF
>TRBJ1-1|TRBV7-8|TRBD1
CASSADRGGTEAFF
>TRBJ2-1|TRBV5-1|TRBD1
CASTGQGINEQFF
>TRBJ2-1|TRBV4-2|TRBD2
CASRPTSGDYNEQFF
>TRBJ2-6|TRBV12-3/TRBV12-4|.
CASSWAGANVLTF
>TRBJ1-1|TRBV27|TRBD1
CASSLSAGGTEAFF
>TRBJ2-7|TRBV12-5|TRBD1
CATATGTGEQYF
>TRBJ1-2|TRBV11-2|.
CASSTQAGYTF
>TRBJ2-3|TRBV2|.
CASGGGRTDTQYF
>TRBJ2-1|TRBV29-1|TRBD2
CSVLSTSGTKGSYNEQFF
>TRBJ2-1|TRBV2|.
CASTVGRLWEYNEQFF
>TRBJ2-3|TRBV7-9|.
CASSPVGGTDTQYF
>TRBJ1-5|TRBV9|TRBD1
CASSPGQGGQPQHF
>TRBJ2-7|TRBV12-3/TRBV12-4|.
CASSFGKSYEQYF
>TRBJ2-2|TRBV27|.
CASSLWSPPGTGELFF
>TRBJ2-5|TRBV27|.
CASSGAHGTQYF
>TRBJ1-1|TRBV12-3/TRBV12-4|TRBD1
CASSFLPGQGWNTEAFF
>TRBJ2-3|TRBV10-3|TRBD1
CAISERTGADTQYF
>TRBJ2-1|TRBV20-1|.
CSASHPGHRADEQFF
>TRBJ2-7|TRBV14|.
CASSQQEDYEQYF
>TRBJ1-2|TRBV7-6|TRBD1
CASSRYRDRADYGYTF
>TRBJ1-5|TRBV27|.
CASSLQGDHQPQHF
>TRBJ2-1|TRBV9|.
CASSGLQGSEQFF
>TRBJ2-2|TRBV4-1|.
CASSPRSTGELFF
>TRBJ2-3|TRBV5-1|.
CASSFESADTQYF
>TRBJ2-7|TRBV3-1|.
CASSLLPGAFSYEQYF